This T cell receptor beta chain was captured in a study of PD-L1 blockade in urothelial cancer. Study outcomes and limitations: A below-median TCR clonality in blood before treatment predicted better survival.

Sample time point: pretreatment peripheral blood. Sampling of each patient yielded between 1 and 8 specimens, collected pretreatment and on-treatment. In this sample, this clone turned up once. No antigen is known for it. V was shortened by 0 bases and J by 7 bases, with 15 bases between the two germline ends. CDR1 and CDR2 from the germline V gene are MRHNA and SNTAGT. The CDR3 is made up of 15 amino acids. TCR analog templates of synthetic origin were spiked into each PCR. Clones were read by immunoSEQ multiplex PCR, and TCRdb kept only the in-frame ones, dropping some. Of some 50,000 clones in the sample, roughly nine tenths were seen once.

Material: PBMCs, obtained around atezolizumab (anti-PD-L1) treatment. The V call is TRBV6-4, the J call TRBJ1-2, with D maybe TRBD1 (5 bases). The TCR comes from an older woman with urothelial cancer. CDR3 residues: CASSDSSRGSAGYTF. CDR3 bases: TGTGCCAGCAGTGACTCGTCCCGGGGGTCGGCTGGCTACACCTTC.